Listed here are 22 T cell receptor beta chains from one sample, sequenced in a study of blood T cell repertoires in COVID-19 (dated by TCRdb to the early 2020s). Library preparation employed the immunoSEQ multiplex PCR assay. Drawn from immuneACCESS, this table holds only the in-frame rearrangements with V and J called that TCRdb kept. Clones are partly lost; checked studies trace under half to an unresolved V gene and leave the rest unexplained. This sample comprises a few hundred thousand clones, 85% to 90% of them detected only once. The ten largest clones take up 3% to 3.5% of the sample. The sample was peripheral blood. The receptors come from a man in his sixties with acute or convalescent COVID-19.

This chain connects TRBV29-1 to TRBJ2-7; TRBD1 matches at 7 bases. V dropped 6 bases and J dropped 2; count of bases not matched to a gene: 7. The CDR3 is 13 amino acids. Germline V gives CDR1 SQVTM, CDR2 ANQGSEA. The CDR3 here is CSVVNRGPYEQYF. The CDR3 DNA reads TGCAGCGTAGTCAACAGGGGCCCCTACGAGCAGTACTTC.

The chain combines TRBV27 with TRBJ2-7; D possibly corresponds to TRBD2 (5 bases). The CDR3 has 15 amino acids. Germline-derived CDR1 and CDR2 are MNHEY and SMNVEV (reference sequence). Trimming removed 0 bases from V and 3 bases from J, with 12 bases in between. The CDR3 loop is CASSLSRGPRYEQYF. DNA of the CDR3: TGTGCCAGCAGTTTATCCCGGGGTCCCCGCTACGAGCAGTACTTC.

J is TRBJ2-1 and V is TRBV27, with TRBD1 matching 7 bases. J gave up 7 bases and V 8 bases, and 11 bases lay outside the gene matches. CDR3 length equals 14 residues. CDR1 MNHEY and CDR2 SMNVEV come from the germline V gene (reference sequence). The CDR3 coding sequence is TGTGCCAGCGGTCCATTAGAGGGGGCGAATGAGCAGTTCTTC. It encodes CASGPLEGANEQFF.

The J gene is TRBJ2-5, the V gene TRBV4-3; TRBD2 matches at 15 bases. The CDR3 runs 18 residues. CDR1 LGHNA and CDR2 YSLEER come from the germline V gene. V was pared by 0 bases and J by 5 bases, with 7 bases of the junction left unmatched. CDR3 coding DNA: TGCGCCAGCAGCCAAGATCTGGGGACTAGCGGGGGGCGCGAGACCCAGTACTTC. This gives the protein CASSQDLGTSGGRETQYF.

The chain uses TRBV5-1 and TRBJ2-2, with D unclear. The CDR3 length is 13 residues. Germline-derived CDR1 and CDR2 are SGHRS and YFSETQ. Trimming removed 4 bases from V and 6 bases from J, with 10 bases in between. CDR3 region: CASSLRPSGELFF. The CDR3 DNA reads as TGCGCCAGCAGCCTGCGGCCATCCGGGGAGCTGTTTTTT.

The CDR3 DNA follows: TGTGCCACCAGCAGAGACGGGGGAGTTGGCCGCGTAAAGTTAAGCACAGATACGCAGTATTTT. Protein: CATSRDGGVGRVKLSTDTQYF. The J gene is TRBJ2-3, the V gene TRBV15; possible D gene TRBD2, 6 bases. Looked up from germline, CDR1 is LNHNV and CDR2 is YYDKDF (reference sequence). V lost 0 bases, J lost 0 bases, and 25 bases lay in between. This CDR3 region has 21 residues.

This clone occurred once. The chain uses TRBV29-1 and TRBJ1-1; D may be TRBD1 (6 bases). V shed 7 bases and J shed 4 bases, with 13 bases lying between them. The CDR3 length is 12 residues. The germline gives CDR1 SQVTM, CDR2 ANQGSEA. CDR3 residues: CSARGGVTEAFF. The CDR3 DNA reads TGCAGCGCCAGAGGGGGGGTCACTGAAGCTTTCTTT.

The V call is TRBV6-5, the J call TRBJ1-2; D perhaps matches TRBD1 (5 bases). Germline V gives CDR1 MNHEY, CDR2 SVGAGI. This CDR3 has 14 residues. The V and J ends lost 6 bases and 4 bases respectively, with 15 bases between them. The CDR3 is CASRQGDSGYGYTF. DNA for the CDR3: TGTGCCAGCAGGCAAGGGGACTCCGGCTATGGCTACACCTTC.

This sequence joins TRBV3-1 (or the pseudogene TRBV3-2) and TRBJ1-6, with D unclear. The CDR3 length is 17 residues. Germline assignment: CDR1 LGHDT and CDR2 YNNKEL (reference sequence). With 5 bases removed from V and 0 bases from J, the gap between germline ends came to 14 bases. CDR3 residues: CASSGSPGSSYNSPLHF. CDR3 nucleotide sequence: TGTGCCAGCAGCGGGTCCCCCGGGAGCTCCTATAATTCACCCCTCCACTTT.

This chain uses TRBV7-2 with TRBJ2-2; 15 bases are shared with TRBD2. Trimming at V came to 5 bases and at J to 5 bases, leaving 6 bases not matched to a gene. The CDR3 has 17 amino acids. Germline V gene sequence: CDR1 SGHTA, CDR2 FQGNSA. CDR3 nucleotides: TGTGCCAGCAGCCAGGGACTAGCGGGGGGAGGGACCGGGGAGCTGTTTTTT. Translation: CASSQGLAGGGTGELFF.

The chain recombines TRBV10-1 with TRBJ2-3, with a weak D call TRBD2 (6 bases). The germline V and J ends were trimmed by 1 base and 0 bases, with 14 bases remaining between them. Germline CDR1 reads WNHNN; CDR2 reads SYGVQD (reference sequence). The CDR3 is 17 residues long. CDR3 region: CASSEYRRGRSTDTQYF. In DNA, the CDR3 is TGCGCCAGCAGTGAGTACCGGCGGGGACGGAGCACAGATACGCAGTATTTT.

The CDR3 reads CASSRGQVTSPLHF. CDR3 sequence (DNA): TGTGCCAGCAGCCGCGGACAGGTTACTTCACCCCTCCACTTT. V usage is TRBV3-1 (or the pseudogene TRBV3-2) and J usage is TRBJ1-6, with TRBD1 matching over 7 bases. Unmatched junction bases numbered 6, after V lost 4 bases and J lost 9 bases. Germline loops: CDR1 LGHDT, CDR2 YNNKEL (reference sequence). The CDR3 spans 14 residues.

The CDR3, as DNA: TGTGCCAGCAATCCCGTGGTGGCCGCCTACAATGAGCAGTTCTTC. As protein: CASNPVVAAYNEQFF. The J gene is TRBJ2-1, the V gene TRBV6-5; D is uncertain. Trimming removed 7 bases at V and 2 bases at J, with 15 bases between. Germline V gene lookup returns CDR1 MNHEY and CDR2 SVGAGI. This CDR3 comprises 15 residues.

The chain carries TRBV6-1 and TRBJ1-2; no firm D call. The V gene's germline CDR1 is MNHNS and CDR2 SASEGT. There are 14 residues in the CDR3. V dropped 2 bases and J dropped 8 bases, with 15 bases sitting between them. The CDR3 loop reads CASSENQRYGGYTF. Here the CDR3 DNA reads TGTGCCAGCAGTGAAAACCAGAGATACGGGGGCTACACCTTC.

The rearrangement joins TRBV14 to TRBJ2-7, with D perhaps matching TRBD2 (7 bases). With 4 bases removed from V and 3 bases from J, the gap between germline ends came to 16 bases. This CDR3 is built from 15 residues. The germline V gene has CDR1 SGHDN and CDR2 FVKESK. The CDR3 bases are TGTGCCAGCAGCCCTGGACGGGGGGCGATCTACGAGCAGTACTTC. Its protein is CASSPGRGAIYEQYF.

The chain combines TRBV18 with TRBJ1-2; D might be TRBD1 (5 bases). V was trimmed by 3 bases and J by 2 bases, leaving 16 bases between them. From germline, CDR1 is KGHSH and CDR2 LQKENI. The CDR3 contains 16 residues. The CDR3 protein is CASSPPTRTPNYGYTF. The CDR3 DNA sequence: TGTGCCAGCTCACCGCCCACACGGACACCCAACTATGGCTACACCTTC.

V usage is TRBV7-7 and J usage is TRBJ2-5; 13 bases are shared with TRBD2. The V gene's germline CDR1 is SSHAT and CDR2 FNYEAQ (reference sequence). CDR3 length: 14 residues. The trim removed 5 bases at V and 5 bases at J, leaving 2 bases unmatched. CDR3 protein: CASSPGLAGETQYF. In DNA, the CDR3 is TGTGCCAGCAGCCCGGGACTAGCGGGGGAGACCCAGTACTTC.

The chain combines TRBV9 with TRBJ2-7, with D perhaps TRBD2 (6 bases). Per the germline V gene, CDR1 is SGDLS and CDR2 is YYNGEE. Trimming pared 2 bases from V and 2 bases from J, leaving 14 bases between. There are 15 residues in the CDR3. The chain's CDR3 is CASSVEAGTTYEQYF. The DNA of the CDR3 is TGTGCCAGCAGCGTCGAGGCGGGGACCACCTACGAGCAGTACTTC.

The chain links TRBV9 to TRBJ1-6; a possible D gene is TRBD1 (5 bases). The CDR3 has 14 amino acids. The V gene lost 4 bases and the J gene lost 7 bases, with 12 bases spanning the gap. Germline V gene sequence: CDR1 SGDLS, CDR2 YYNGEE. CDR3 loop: CASSQSGGNSPLHF. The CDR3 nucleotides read TGTGCCAGCAGCCAGTCGGGGGGGAATTCACCCCTCCACTTT. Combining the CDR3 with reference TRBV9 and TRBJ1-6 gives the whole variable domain DSGVTQTPKHLITATGQRVTLRCSPRSGDLSVYWYQQSLDQGLQFLIQYYNGEERAKGNILERFSAQQFPDLHSELNLSSLELGDSALYFCASSQSGGNSPLHFGNGTRLTVT.

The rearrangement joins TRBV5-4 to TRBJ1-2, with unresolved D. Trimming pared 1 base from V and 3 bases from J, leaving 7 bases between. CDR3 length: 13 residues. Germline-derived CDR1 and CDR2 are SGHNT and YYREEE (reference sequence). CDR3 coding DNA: TGTGCCAGCAGCTTGTTCGGAGACTATGGCTACACCTTC. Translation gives CASSLFGDYGYTF.

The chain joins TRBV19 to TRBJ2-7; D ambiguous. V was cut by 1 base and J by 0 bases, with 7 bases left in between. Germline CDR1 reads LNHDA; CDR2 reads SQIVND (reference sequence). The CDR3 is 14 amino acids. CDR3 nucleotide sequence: TGTGCCAGTAGTATAGTCACAAGCTCCTACGAGCAGTACTTC. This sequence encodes CASSIVTSSYEQYF.

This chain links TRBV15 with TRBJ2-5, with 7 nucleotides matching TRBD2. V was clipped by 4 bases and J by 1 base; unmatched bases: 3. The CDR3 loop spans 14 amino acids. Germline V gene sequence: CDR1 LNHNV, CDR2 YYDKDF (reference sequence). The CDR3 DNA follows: TGTGCCACCAGCAACCCGGGGGGCCAAGAGACCCAGTACTTC. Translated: CATSNPGGQETQYF.